Shown below are 11 T cell receptor beta chains from a single sample sequenced in a study of shared clonotypes between healthy human individuals. Sequencing used immunoSEQ multiplex PCR; TCRdb keeps in-frame clones, though not all of them. Altogether 950,000 to 1,100,000 clones are present, around 75% being singletons, with the ten largest covering over 1.3%. The specimen was memory CD4+ T cells sorted from blood. Subset described: CD45RA-negative fraction. The source of these receptors is a man between 18 and 29 years old in good health.

CDR3 loop: CASRRDLSPSYEQYF. The CDR3 DNA is TGTGCCAGCAGGCGGGACCTATCCCCCTCCTACGAGCAGTACTTC. The J gene is TRBJ2-7, the V gene TRBV6-5; tentatively, D is TRBD2 (6 bases). The germline gives CDR1 MNHEY, CDR2 SVGAGI. The CDR3 runs to 15 residues. Trimming removed 6 bases at V and 0 bases at J, with 15 bases between.

The chain has TRBV2 and TRBJ2-5; a weak D match, TRBD2 (5 bases). This CDR3 comprises 12 residues. The V end was cut by 6 bases, the J end by 5 bases, with 10 bases between. CDR1 and CDR2 (germline): SNHLY, FYNNEI. The CDR3 DNA is TGTGCCAGCAGGGACTTCTTGGAGACCCAGTACTTC. It specifies CASRDFLETQYF.

This clone was recorded once. Other DNA sequences from this sample encode an identical CDR3 as well. The rearrangement joins TRBV7-9 to TRBJ2-3, with D perhaps matching TRBD1 (6 bases). V lost 3 bases, J lost 3 bases, and 7 bases lay in between. The CDR3 loop spans 13 amino acids. Germline assignment: CDR1 SEHNR and CDR2 FQNEAQ (reference sequence). The chain's CDR3 is CASSFRGTDTQYF. CDR3 sequence (DNA): TGTGCCAGCAGCTTCAGGGGAACAGATACGCAGTATTTT.

Comment on this clone: At the DNA level, this CDR3 is encoded by other sequences in the same sample as well. The chain joins TRBV28 to TRBJ2-5, with D unclear. There are 11 residues in the CDR3. Trimming shortened V by 3 bases and J by 4 bases, and 3 bases separated the two germline ends. In germline, CDR1 is MDHEN, CDR2 SYDVKM. CDR3 protein: CASSLLETQYF. Written as DNA, the CDR3 is TGTGCCAGCAGTTTGTTAGAGACCCAGTACTTC.

This clone has only a few counts. J is TRBJ2-7 and V is TRBV5-1; 10 bases match TRBD1. Per the germline V gene, CDR1 is SGHRS and CDR2 is YFSETQ. The CDR3 extends over 16 amino acids. J gave up 3 bases and V 0 bases, and 6 bases lay outside the gene matches. The chain's CDR3 is CASSLGAGQGNYEQYF. The CDR3 DNA is TGCGCCAGCAGCTTGGGGGCGGGACAGGGGAACTACGAGCAGTACTTC.

This chain connects TRBV19 to TRBJ1-2; 9 bases agree with TRBD1. The CDR3 covers 13 residues. The V and J ends lost 6 bases and 7 bases, in that order; junction bases with no gene match: 6. CDR1 and CDR2 (germline): LNHDA, SQIVND (reference sequence). This CDR3 is CASRGQGFSGYTF. DNA for the CDR3: TGTGCCAGTAGGGGACAGGGATTCTCTGGCTACACCTTC.

This chain links TRBV7-9 with TRBJ2-7; possible D gene TRBD2, 5 bases. This CDR3 comprises 14 residues. Germline CDR1 SEHNR, CDR2 FQNEAQ (reference sequence). V was shortened by 5 bases and J by 2 bases, with 13 bases between the two germline ends. The CDR3 nucleotides read TGTGCCAGCAGCCCGGGGAGAAGTGCCTACGAGCAGTACTTC. Its protein is CASSPGRSAYEQYF.

This clone was counted many times. V and J are TRBV11-1 and TRBJ2-5; either TRBD1 or TRBD2 may fit D (5 bases each). The germline gives CDR1 SGHAT, CDR2 FQDESV (reference sequence). This CDR3 spans 13 amino acids. Trimming took off 3 bases at V and 5 bases at J, with 10 bases between the two ends. CDR3 DNA: TGTGCCAGCAGCTTGGGACCCGGGGAGACCCAGTACTTC. This encodes CASSLGPGETQYF.

CDR3 amino acids: CASSSLRLAGIYNEQFF. CDR3 DNA: TGTGCCAGCAGCTCACTGAGACTAGCGGGAATTTACAATGAGCAGTTCTTC. V is TRBV7-9 and J is TRBJ2-1, with 11 positions matching TRBD2. The CDR3 extends over 17 amino acids. Looked up from germline, CDR1 is SEHNR and CDR2 is FQNEAQ (reference sequence). Trimming took 4 bases from V and 4 from J; bases not matched to a gene: 9.

The chain links TRBV29-1 to TRBJ2-3; no reliable D call. The V and J ends lost 2 bases and 2 bases respectively, with 2 bases between them. This CDR3 has 11 amino acids. CDR1 is SQVTM and CDR2 is ANQGSEA in the germline V gene. This CDR3 is CSVENTDTQYF. For the CDR3, the DNA is TGCAGCGTTGAAAACACAGATACGCAGTATTTT.

This clone was seen once. The V and J genes are TRBV2 and TRBJ2-7, with D tentatively TRBD1 (7 bases). Per germline, CDR1 SNHLY and CDR2 FYNNEI. CDR3 length: 13 residues. V gave up 4 bases and J gave up 7 bases, with 14 bases separating them. CDR3 bases: TGTGCCAGCAGTGGCAGGGGGGCGGGAGAGCAGTACTTC. The encoded protein is CASSGRGAGEQYF.